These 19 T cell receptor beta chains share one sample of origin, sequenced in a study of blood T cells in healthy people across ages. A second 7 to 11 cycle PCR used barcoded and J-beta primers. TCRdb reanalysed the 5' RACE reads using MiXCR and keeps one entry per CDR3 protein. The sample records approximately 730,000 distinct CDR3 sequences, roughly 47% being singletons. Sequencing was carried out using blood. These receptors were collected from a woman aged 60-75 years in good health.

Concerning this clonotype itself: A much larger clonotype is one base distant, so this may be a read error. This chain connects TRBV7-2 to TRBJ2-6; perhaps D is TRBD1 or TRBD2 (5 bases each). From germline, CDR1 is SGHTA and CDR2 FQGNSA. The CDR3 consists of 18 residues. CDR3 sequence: CACSLSGPLVSGANVLTF. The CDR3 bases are TGTGCCTGCAGCCTCTCGGGACCTTTAGTCAGTGGGGCCAACGTCCTGACTTTC.

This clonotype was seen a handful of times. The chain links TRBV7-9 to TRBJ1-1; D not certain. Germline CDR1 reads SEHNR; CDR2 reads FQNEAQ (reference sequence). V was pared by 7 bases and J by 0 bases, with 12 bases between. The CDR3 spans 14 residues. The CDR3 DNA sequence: TGTGCCAGCAACACGGGCAGCCTGAACACTGAAGCTTTCTTT. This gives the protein CASNTGSLNTEAFF.

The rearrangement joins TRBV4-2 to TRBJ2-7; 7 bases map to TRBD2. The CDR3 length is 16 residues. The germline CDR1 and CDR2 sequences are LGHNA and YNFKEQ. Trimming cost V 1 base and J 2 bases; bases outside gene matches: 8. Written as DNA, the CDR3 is TGTGCCAGCAGCCAAGTGGAAGCGGGACTCCCCTACGAGCAGTACTTC. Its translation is CASSQVEAGLPYEQYF.

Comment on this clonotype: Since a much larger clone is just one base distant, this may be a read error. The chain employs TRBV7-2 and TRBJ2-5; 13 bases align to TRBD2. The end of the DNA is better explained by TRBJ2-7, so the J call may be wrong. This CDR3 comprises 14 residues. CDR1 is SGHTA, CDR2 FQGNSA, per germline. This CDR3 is CASSSGLAGSEQYF. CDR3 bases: TGTGCCAGCAGCTCGGGACTAGCGGGAAGCGAGCAGTACTTC.

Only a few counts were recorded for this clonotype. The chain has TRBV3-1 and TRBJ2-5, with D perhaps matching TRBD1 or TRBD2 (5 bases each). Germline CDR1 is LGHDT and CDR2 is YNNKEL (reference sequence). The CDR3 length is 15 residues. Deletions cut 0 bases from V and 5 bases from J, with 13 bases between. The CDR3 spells CASSQDSRGGETQYF. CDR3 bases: TGTGCCAGCAGCCAAGATTCCCGGGGCGGGGAGACCCAGTACTTC.

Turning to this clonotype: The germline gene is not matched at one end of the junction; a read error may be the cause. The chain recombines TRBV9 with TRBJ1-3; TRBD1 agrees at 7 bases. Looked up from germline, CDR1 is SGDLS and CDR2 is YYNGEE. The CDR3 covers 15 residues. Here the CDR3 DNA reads TGTGCCAGCAGCCAGGGGGACAGCTCTGGAAACACTATATATTTT. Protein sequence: CASSQGDSSGNTIYF.

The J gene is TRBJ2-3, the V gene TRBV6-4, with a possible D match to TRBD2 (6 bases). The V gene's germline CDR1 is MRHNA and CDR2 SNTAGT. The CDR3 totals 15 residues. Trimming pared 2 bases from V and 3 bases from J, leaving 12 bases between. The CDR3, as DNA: TGTGCCAGCAGTGACCGGGCCGGGGGTACAGATACGCAGTATTTT. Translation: CASSDRAGGTDTQYF.

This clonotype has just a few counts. The CDR3 protein is CATSETGREDTQYF. For the CDR3, the DNA is TGTGCCACCAGTGAAACTGGGCGGGAAGATACGCAGTATTTT. The rearrangement links TRBV24-1 to TRBJ2-3; D might be TRBD2 (6 bases). The V and J ends lost 4 bases and 5 bases respectively, with 12 bases between them. Germline CDR1 KGHDR, CDR2 SFDVKD. The CDR3 is made up of 14 amino acids.

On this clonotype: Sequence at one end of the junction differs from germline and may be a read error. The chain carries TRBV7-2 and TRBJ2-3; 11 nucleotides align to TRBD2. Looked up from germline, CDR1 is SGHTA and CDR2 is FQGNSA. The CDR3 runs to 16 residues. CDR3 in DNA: TGTGTCAGCAGCTTGGGACTAGCGGACCTCACAGATACGCAGTATTTT. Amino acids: CVSSLGLADLTDTQYF.

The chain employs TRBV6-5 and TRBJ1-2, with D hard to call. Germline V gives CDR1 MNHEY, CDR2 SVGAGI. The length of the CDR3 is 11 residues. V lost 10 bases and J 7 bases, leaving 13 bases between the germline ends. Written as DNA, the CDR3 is TGTGCCACCAATCAGCAAGGTGGCTACACCTTC. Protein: CATNQQGGYTF.

CDR3 region: CAVQGIPTSYYEQYF. The CDR3 nucleotides are TGTGCCGTACAGGGTATACCAACCTCCTACTACGAGCAGTACTTC. The chain couples TRBV30 to TRBJ2-7; D might be TRBD1 (6 bases). Trimming shortened V by 8 bases and J by 3 bases, and 23 bases separated the two germline ends. Per germline, CDR1 GTSNPN and CDR2 SVGIG (reference sequence). The CDR3 runs to 15 residues. Filled out from reference TRBV30 and TRBJ2-7, the complete variable domain reads SQTIHQWPATLVQPVGSPLSLECTVEGTSNPNLYWYRQAAGRGLQLLFYSVGIGQISSEVPQNLSASRPQDRQFILSSKKLLLSDSGFYLCAVQGIPTSYYEQYFGPGTRLTVT.

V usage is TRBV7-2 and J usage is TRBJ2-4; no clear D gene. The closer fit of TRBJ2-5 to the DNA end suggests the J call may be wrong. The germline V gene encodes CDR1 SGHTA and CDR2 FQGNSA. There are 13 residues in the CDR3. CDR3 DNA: TGTGCCAGCAGCTCCTCCTCCGTTGAGACCCAGTACTTC. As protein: CASSSSSVETQYF.

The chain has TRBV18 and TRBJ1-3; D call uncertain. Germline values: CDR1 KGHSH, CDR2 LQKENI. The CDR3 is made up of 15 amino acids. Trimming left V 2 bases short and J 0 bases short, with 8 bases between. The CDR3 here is CASSPAGHSGNTIYF. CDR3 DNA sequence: TGTGCCAGCTCACCAGCCGGTCACTCTGGAAACACCATATATTTT.

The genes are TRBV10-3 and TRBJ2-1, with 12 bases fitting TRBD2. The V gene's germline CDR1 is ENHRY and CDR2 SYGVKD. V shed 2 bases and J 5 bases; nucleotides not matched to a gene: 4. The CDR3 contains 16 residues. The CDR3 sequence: CAISEAGTSGHNEQFF. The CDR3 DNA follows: TGTGCCATCAGTGAGGCTGGGACTAGCGGGCACAATGAGCAGTTCTTC.

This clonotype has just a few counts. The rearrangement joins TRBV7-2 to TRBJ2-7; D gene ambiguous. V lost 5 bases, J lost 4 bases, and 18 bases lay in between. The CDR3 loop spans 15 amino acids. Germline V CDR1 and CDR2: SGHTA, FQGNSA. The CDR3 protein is CASSLGINLRYEQYF. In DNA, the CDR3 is TGTGCCAGCAGCCTTGGGATAAATCTAAGATACGAGCAGTACTTC.

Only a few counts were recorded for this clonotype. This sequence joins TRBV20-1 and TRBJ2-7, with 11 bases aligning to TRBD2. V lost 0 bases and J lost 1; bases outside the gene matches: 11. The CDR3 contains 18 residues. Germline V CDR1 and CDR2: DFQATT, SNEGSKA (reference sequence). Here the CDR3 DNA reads TGCAGTGCTAGAGATTTCCCCGCCGGGACTAGCGGATCCTACGAGCAGTACTTC. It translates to CSARDFPAGTSGSYEQYF.

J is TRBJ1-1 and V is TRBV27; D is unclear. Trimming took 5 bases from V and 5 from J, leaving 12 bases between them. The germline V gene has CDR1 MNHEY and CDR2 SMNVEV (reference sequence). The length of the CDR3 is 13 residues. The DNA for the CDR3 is TGTGCCAGCAGTATCTGGGGTTGGACTGAAGCTTTCTTT. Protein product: CASSIWGWTEAFF.

CDR3 protein: CASSLVPWEQYF. CDR3 nucleotide sequence: TGTGCCAGCAGCTTAGTTCCGTGGGAGCAGTACTTC. The V gene is TRBV11-3, the J gene TRBJ2-5, with D maybe TRBD2 (5 bases). Between the trimmed V and J ends, which lost 1 base and 11 bases, there was a span of 11 bases. CDR3 size: 12 residues. CDR1 SGHNT and CDR2 YENEEA come from the germline V gene.

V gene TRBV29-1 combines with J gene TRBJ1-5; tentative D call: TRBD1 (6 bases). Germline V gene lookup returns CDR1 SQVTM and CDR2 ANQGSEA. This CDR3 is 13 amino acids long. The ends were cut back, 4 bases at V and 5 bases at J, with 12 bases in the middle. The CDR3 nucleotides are TGCAGCGTTGTAAGTGCAGGGGATCAGCCCCAGCATTTT. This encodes CSVVSAGDQPQHF.